Below, 27 T cell receptor delta chains from the same sample are listed, as sequenced in a study of Vδ1+ human thymocytes. Their antigens are not known. Extracted RNA was reverse transcribed into cDNA. The CDR3 regions were amplified by multiplex PCR from V-gene primers to a constant-region primer. TCRdb re-called the multiplex PCR reads via CATT. Among about 20,000 delta-chain clones listed, 8% to 10% were seen once. Findings and caveats of the study: Thymic TRG and TRD repertoires appeared highly polyclonal, with Gaussian CDR3 length distributions.

The sequenced sample consisted of Vdelta1+ gamma-delta thymocytes from the thymus. Subset meaning: FACS-sorted CD3+ TCRalphabeta- TCRVdelta1+ TCRVdelta2- thymocytes. The receptors derive from a child less than two years old who had congenital heart surgery.

The chain couples TRDV1 to TRDJ1; 12 bases map to TRDD3. CDR1 TSWWSYY and CDR2 QGS come from the germline V gene. The CDR3 extends over 21 amino acids. J lost 5 bases, V lost 0 bases, and 19 bases had no gene match. The chain's CDR3 is CALGELDSLGTGGYCKDKLIF. The CDR3 coding sequence is TGTGCTCTTGGGGAACTCGACAGTCTTGGTACTGGGGGATACTGTAAGGATAAACTCATCTTT.

The rearrangement joins TRDV2 to TRDJ1, with TRDD3 matching over 10 bases. V dropped 0 bases and J dropped 0; count of bases not matched to a gene: 12. CDR1 is GEAIGNYY and CDR2 is EKD in the germline V gene. The CDR3 is 19 residues long. Here the CDR3 DNA reads TGTGCCTGTGACACCGAATGCGATCACTGGGGGATGTACACCGATAAACTCATCTTT. It encodes CACDTECDHWGMYTDKLIF.

As to this clone: A much larger clone lies one base from this, so it may be a read error. V is TRDV2 and J is TRDJ1, with D perhaps TRDD3 (6 bases). As TCRdb names no J gene, one was assigned here on the basis of a DNA match to germline. The CDR3 consists of 17 residues. CDR1 and CDR2 (germline): GEAIGNYY, EKD. The CDR3 reads CARDTNSGGGAPDKLIF. Written as DNA, the CDR3 is TGTGCCCGTGACACCAACAGTGGCGGGGGAGCTCCCGATAAACTCATCTTT.

V usage is TRDV1 and J usage is TRDJ1, with 13 bases identical to TRDD3. The CDR3 covers 22 residues. The trim removed 7 bases at V and 0 bases at J, leaving 23 bases unmatched. Germline V lookup: CDR1 TSWWSYY, CDR2 QGS. CDR3 nucleotides: TGTGCTCTTGTATGGGGTGGCCGAGACTGGGGGATACGGCCTCTCTACACCGATAAACTCATCTTT. Translated: CALVWGGRDWGIRPLYTDKLIF.

This clone was observed a single time. Although no V gene was called, TRDJ1 is the J gene; the D call in the table, TRDD3, was not verified against the DNA. The CDR3 totals 22 residues. The CDR3 reads CALGNKWPSYGSGGRHTDKLIF. The CDR3 region has the DNA TGTGCTCTTGGGAATAAATGGCCTTCCTACGGATCGGGGGGAAGACACACCGATAAACTCATATTT.

This clone turned up a few times. V usage is TRDV1 and J usage is TRDJ1, with 11 positions matching TRDD3. CDR1 is TSWWSYY, CDR2 QGS, per germline. V was clipped by 0 bases and J by 5 bases; unmatched bases: 17. This CDR3 has 20 residues. In DNA form, the CDR3 reads TGTGCTCTTGGGGAACTGGTGGCCAAAATGGGGGATACGCAGGTTGATAAACTCATCTTT. Its translation: CALGELVAKMGDTQVDKLIF.

The rearrangement joins TRDV1 to TRDJ1; 9 positions agree with TRDD3. The ends lost 4 bases at V and 0 bases at J; junction bases unmatched: 3. This CDR3 has 15 amino acids. Per the germline V gene, CDR1 is TSWWSYY and CDR2 is QGS. CDR3 amino acids: CALGAYWGNTDKLIF. As DNA, the CDR3 is TGTGCTCTTGGGGCGTACTGGGGGAACACCGATAAACTCATCTTT.

V and J are TRDV1 and TRDJ1; tentative D call: TRDD3 (6 bases). The CDR3 has 16 amino acids. Per germline, CDR1 TSWWSYY and CDR2 QGS. Trimming pared 6 bases from V and 7 bases from J, leaving 24 bases between. As DNA, the CDR3 is TGTGCTCTTGGTGGTTGTTACCAGGGGACTGGGCGTAAACTCATCTTT. Its protein is CALGGCYQGTGRKLIF.

J is TRDJ1 and V is TRDV1, with D possibly matching TRDD1 (5 bases). The J gene is absent in TCRdb and was assigned here via DNA matching to germline. Trimming removed 0 bases from V and 5 bases from J, with 31 bases in between. Germline loops: CDR1 TSWWSYY, CDR2 QGS. This CDR3 has 21 residues. CDR3 protein: CALGELAVAFRPEIIIDKLIF. The CDR3 bases are TGTGCTCTTGGGGAACTAGCGGTCGCGTTTCGGCCCGAAATCATCATTGATAAACTCATCTTT.

The chain is built from TRDV1 and TRDJ1; 13 bases agree with TRDD3. Germline CDR1 reads TSWWSYY; CDR2 reads QGS. Unmatched junction bases numbered 23, after V lost 4 bases and J lost 0 bases. The CDR3 sequence is 23 residues long. CDR3 in amino acids: CALGAIFLPSYWGIRGNTDKLIF. CDR3 nucleotides: TGTGCTCTTGGGGCCATTTTCCTTCCTTCGTACTGGGGGATACGCGGGAACACCGATAAACTCATCTTT.

The chain employs TRDV1 and TRDJ1; the D gene is possibly TRDD3 (6 bases). The ends were cut back, 5 bases at V and 0 bases at J, with 22 bases in the middle. CDR3 size: 18 residues. CDR1 TSWWSYY and CDR2 QGS come from the germline V gene. CDR3 coding DNA: TGTGCTCTTGGGCCCGGGGGAGGGATAGTCCCTTACACCGATAAACTCATCTTT. Protein sequence: CALGPGGGIVPYTDKLIF.

The sample holds a few counts of this clone. This chain uses TRDV1 with TRDJ1; TRDD3 matches at 10 bases. With V trimmed by 4 bases and J by 3 bases, 23 bases remained unmatched. The germline V gene has CDR1 TSWWSYY and CDR2 QGS. The CDR3 extends over 21 amino acids. The CDR3, as DNA: TGTGCTCTTGGGGTCCCCCTTTCCTACTCTTACTGGGGGATGCTGGCCGATAAACTCATCTTT. Translation gives CALGVPLSYSYWGMLADKLIF.

The rearrangement links TRDV1 to TRDJ1; 8 positions match TRDD3. J lost 0 bases, V lost 1 base, and 22 bases had no gene match. Germline CDR1 TSWWSYY, CDR2 QGS. This CDR3 region has 22 residues. The CDR3 sequence: CALGEPGPTYTGGHPNTDKLIF. In nucleotides, the CDR3 is TGTGCTCTTGGGGAACCGGGACCTACTTATACTGGGGGCCACCCGAACACCGATAAACTCATCTTT.

The chain joins TRDV1 to TRDJ1, with TRDD2 as a possible D gene (5 bases). TCRdb carries no J gene annotation; the J gene was assigned here by matching the DNA with germline. This CDR3 region has 23 residues. The germline V gene encodes CDR1 TSWWSYY and CDR2 QGS. The germline V and J ends were trimmed by 4 bases and 0 bases, with 36 bases remaining between them. The CDR3: CALGGAFNSVHTEGCWYTDKLIF. CDR3 nucleotides: TGTGCTCTTGGGGGCGCCTTCAATTCGGTACACACGGAAGGGTGTTGGTACACCGATAAACTCATCTTT.

The V gene is uncalled and the J gene is TRDJ1; the table names TRDD3, a call not compared with the DNA. The CDR3 spans 20 residues. The CDR3 DNA reads as TGTGCTCTTGGGGAACCCTTCCCTCAGTTGGGGATACTATACACCGATAAACTCATCTTT. Amino acid sequence: CALGEPFPQLGILYTDKLIF.

This clone was seen a handful of times. V usage is TRDV1 and J usage is TRDJ1; 7 bases line up with TRDD3. Germline CDR1 reads TSWWSYY; CDR2 reads QGS. Trimming cost V 2 bases and J 7 bases; bases outside gene matches: 16. CDR3 length: 17 amino acids. The chain's CDR3 is CALGEVEGGFYSTKLIF. The CDR3 bases are TGTGCTCTTGGGGAAGTTGAAGGGGGATTCTATTCGACTAAACTCATCTTT.

The rearrangement joins TRDV1 to TRDJ1; 7 bases agree with TRDD3. TCRdb is silent on the J gene; assignment here came from matching the DNA to germline. The J segment lost 0 bases and the V segment lost 0 bases, leaving 7 bases of the junction unmatched. There are 17 residues in the CDR3. The germline V gene encodes CDR1 TSWWSYY and CDR2 QGS. The CDR3 sequence: CALGELAGGSYTDKLIF. The CDR3 coding sequence is TGTGCTCTTGGGGAACTCGCTGGGGGGTCGTACACCGATAAACTCATCTTT.

This chain links TRDV1 with TRDJ1, with TRDD3 matching 9 bases. The J gene, not given by TCRdb, was assigned here from a germline match of the nucleotide sequence. Germline CDR1 and CDR2: TSWWSYY and QGS. The CDR3 totals 19 residues. The junction had 13 bases not matched to a gene; V was cut back by 2 bases and J by 0 bases. This CDR3 is CALGEALVVLGDYTDKLIF. CDR3 nucleotide sequence: TGTGCTCTTGGGGAAGCACTCGTCGTACTGGGGGACTACACCGATAAACTCATCTTT.

This clone was counted a few times. At one end, the junction sequence differs from germline, possibly due to a read error. Other DNA sequences in this specimen translate into the identical CDR3. V usage is TRDV1 and J usage is TRDJ1; TRDD3 matches at 10 bases. Looked up from germline, CDR1 is TSWWSYY and CDR2 is QGS. This CDR3 is 21 amino acids long. The CDR3 region has the DNA TGTGCTCTACTTACTTCGGGTAGACCGTTACTGGGGGATCCGTACACCGATAAACTCATCTTC. It translates to CALLTSGRPLLGDPYTDKLIF.

This clone was seen a handful of times. This sequence joins TRDV1 and TRDJ1, with TRDD3 matching 12 bases. The CDR3 is 23 amino acids. The V and J ends lost 3 bases and 0 bases, in that order; junction bases with no gene match: 23. CDR1 is TSWWSYY and CDR2 is QGS in the germline V gene. Here the CDR3 DNA reads TGTGCTCTTGGGGAGTTGGAACTTCCTTTACTGGGGGATACTGTAAGGTACACCGATAAACTCATCTTT. This encodes CALGELELPLLGDTVRYTDKLIF.

This chain joins TRDV1 and TRDJ1; 11 bases line up with TRDD3. Germline V gene sequence: CDR1 TSWWSYY, CDR2 QGS. This CDR3 region has 21 residues. With 1 base clipped from V and 3 bases from J, the junction kept 19 bases outside the gene matches. The CDR3 region is CALGEPRLGDKLVETADKLIF. Here the CDR3 DNA reads TGTGCTCTTGGGGAACCCCGACTGGGGGATAAGTTAGTCGAAACGGCCGATAAACTCATCTTT.

The rearrangement uses TRDV1 and TRDJ1, with 10 bases matching TRDD3. CDR1 TSWWSYY and CDR2 QGS come from the germline V gene. This CDR3 has 17 amino acids. Trimming cost V 4 bases and J 0 bases; bases outside gene matches: 8. In DNA form, the CDR3 reads TGTGCTCTTGGGGGCCTCCACTGGGGGATTTACACCGATAAACTCATCTTT. Translating gives CALGGLHWGIYTDKLIF.

The chain links TRDV1 to TRDJ1, with D tentatively TRDD2 (9 bases). The CDR3 is 20 residues long. V shed 4 bases and J shed 4 bases, with 31 bases lying between them. Per the germline V gene, CDR1 is TSWWSYY and CDR2 is QGS. Written as DNA, the CDR3 is TGTGCTCTTGGGGGACCTCCTTCCTACCGAAAACTGGGGGGGATCGATAAACTCATCTTT. Its translation: CALGGPPSYRKLGGIDKLIF.

The chain links TRDV1 to TRDJ1, with TRDD3 identical over 7 bases. CDR1 is TSWWSYY, CDR2 QGS, per germline. The junction had 10 bases not matched to a gene; V was cut back by 0 bases and J by 0 bases. The CDR3 totals 18 residues. CDR3: CALGELGGDWSYTDKLIF. CDR3 nucleotides: TGTGCTCTTGGGGAACTAGGGGGGGATTGGTCATACACCGATAAACTCATCTTT.

This clone came up a few times. This chain links TRDV1 with TRDJ1; 11 bases are a match to TRDD3. The V gene's germline CDR1 is TSWWSYY and CDR2 QGS. V was pared by 2 bases and J by 2 bases, with 10 bases of the junction left unmatched. This CDR3 is 18 amino acids long. CDR3 in amino acids: CALGENFLGDTGTDKLIF. The CDR3 DNA follows: TGTGCTCTTGGGGAAAACTTCCTGGGGGATACAGGAACCGATAAACTCATCTTT.

The gene calls are TRDV1 and TRDJ1; 10 bases agree with TRDD3. The germline CDR1 and CDR2 sequences are TSWWSYY and QGS. The CDR3 is 22 residues long. Germline trimming cut 0 bases from V and 0 bases from J; bases unmatched to any gene: 19. CDR3 coding DNA: TGTGCTCTTGGGGAACTTCGGGGTAATTCCCGTACTGGGGGATGGGACACCGATAAACTCATCTTT. The encoded protein is CALGELRGNSRTGGWDTDKLIF.

This chain connects TRDV1 to TRDJ1, with 10 bases identical to TRDD3. Germline V lookup: CDR1 TSWWSYY, CDR2 QGS. V lost 2 bases to trimming and J lost 1 base; unmatched junction nucleotides: 16. CDR3 length: 20 residues. The CDR3 protein is CALGETVNSGGYGRTDKLIF. CDR3 DNA sequence: TGTGCTCTTGGGGAAACTGTCAACTCTGGGGGATATGGGCGCACCGATAAACTCATCTTT.